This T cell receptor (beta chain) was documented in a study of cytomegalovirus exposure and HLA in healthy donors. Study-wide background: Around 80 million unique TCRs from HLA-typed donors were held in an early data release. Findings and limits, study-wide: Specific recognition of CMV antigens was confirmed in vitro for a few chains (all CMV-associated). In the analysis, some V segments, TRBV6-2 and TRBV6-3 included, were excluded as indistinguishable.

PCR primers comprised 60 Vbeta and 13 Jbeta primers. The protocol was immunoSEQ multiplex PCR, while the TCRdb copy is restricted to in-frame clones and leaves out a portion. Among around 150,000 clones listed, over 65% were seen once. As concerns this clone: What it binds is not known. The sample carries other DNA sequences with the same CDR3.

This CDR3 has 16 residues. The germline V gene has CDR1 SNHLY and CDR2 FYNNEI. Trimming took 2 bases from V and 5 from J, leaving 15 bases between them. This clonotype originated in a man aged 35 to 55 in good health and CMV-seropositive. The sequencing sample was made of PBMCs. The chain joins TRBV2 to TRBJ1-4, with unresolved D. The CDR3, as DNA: TGTGCCAGCAGTGAATCCCCCCCAGGAACCAATGAAAAACTGTTTTTT. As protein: CASSESPPGTNEKLFF.